The rows below give T cell receptor beta chains drawn from one sample of a study of blood T cell repertoires in COVID-19. Data came from immunoSEQ multiplex PCR; TCRdb stores just in-frame clones and leaves some out. The sample includes about 88,000 clones, about 82% of them seen just once. Sequenced material: peripheral blood. Receptor source: a human donor in a cohort sampled during active COVID-19. The CDR3 runs from the conserved cysteine through the conserved F or W. D genes are given only for firm matches. The listing skips clone size in some rows; elsewhere it reads once, few, many or a size class.

d_call: TRBD2
v_call: TRBV5-4
j_call: TRBJ2-5
clone_size: NA
cdr3_aa: CASSFAGTSGRETQYF
cdr3_nt: TGTGCCAGCAGCTTCGCCGGGACTAGCGGGAGAGAGACCCAGTACTTC

d_call: NA
v_call: TRBV10-1
j_call: TRBJ2-2
clone_size: once
cdr3_aa: CASSVLRNTGELFF
cdr3_nt: TGCGCCAGCAGTGTCCTACGAAACACCGGGGAGCTGTTTTTT

d_call: NA
v_call: TRBV19
j_call: TRBJ1-1
clone_size: NA
cdr3_aa: CASSIPGSGRNTEAFF
cdr3_nt: TGTGCCAGTAGTATACCGGGCAGCGGTAGGAACACTGAAGCTTTCTTT

d_call: TRBD1
v_call: TRBV2
j_call: TRBJ1-6
clone_size: NA
cdr3_aa: CASSDGTGFSPLHF
cdr3_nt: TGTGCCAGCAGTGACGGGACAGGGTTTTCACCCCTCCACTTT

d_call: TRBD2
v_call: TRBV29-1
j_call: TRBJ2-1
clone_size: NA
cdr3_aa: CTSSGTSGSFTNEQFF
cdr3_nt: TGCACGTCCTCCGGGACTAGCGGGAGTTTTACAAATGAGCAGTTCTTC

d_call: TRBD1
v_call: TRBV4-1
j_call: TRBJ1-5
clone_size: once
cdr3_aa: CASSQGTGVGPQHF
cdr3_nt: TGCGCCAGCAGCCAAGGGACAGGGGTTGGGCCCCAGCATTTT

d_call: TRBD1
v_call: TRBV5-6
j_call: TRBJ2-4
clone_size: NA
cdr3_aa: CASSWGTGQNIQYF
cdr3_nt: TGTGCCAGCAGCTGGGGGACAGGACAAAACATTCAGTACTTC

d_call: TRBD1
v_call: TRBV18
j_call: TRBJ1-1
clone_size: once
cdr3_aa: CASSPRQGRIYEAFF
cdr3_nt: TGTGCCAGCTCACCACGACAGGGGCGCATCTATGAAGCTTTCTTT

d_call: NA
v_call: TRBV10-1
j_call: TRBJ2-7
clone_size: NA
cdr3_aa: CASSESAVTTYEQYF
cdr3_nt: TGCGCCAGCAGTGAGTCGGCGGTCACTACGTACGAGCAGTACTTC

d_call: TRBD1
v_call: TRBV5-6
j_call: TRBJ2-3
clone_size: once
cdr3_aa: CASSSIPGQLTDTQYF
cdr3_nt: TGTGCCAGCAGCTCCATACCGGGACAGCTCACAGATACGCAGTATTTT